This TCR beta chain was captured by sequencing in a study of early T cells in non-severe SARS-CoV-2 infection. For the study at large: Unsorted whole blood bulk RNA was sequenced, with unpaired chains.

Germline V gene data show CDR1 as SQVTM and CDR2 as ANQGSEA. Losses at the gene ends were 6 bases for V and 6 bases for J; bases not matched to a gene: 6. The CDR3 is 13 amino acids. This clonotype was observed many times. The library protocol tagged individual cDNA molecules with unique molecular identifiers. TCRdb used MiXCR to reprocess the 5' RACE reads, holding one entry per CDR3 protein. Among almost 65,000 distinct CDR3 sequences listed, less than 5.5% were seen once. Sequences were obtained from whole blood. This sequence joins TRBV29-1 and TRBJ2-2, with TRBD2 matching 8 bases. The sequence derives from an adult who was a healthcare worker with PCR-confirmed SARS-CoV-2 infection or an uninfected control (not recorded which). CDR3 amino acids: CSVREVSAGELFF. DNA of the CDR3: TGCAGCGTGCGGGAGGTTTCGGCCGGGGAGCTGTTTTTT.